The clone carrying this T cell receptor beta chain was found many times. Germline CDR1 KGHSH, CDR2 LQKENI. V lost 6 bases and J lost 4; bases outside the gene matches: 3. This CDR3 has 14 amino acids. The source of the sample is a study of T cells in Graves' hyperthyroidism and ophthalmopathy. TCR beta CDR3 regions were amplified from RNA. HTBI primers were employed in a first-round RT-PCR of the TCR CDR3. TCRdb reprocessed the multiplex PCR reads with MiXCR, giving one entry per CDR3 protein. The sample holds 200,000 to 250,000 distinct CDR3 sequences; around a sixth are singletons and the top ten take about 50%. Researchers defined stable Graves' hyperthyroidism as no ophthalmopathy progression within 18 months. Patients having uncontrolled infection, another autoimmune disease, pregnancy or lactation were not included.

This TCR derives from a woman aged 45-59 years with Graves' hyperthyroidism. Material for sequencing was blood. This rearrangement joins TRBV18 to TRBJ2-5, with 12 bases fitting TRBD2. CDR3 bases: TGTGCCAGCTCGCTGGGACTAGCGGGAGAGACCCAGTACTTC. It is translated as CASSLGLAGETQYF.